The 22 T cell receptor beta chains reported below all come from one sample, sequenced in a study of Tregs in tolerant kidney transplant recipients. After about six days with irradiated graft donor PBMCs, CFSE-labeled recipient PBMCs were FACS-sorted. Their antigen targets remain unknown. The protocol was immunoSEQ multiplex PCR, while the TCRdb copy is restricted to in-frame clones and leaves out a portion. The sample holds 15,000 to 19,000 clones; around 53% are singletons and the top ten take roughly 3%. The starting material was CD4+ T cells from blood cultured with allogeneic cells, obtained before the transplant. These receptors originate from a human patient who received a combined kidney and bone marrow transplant.

This chain joins TRBV18 and TRBJ2-3; 7 nucleotides match TRBD1. CDR3 length: 16 amino acids. V lost 1 base and J lost 7; bases outside the gene matches: 11. Germline lookup yields CDR1 KGHSH and CDR2 LQKENI. DNA for the CDR3: TGTGCCAGCTCACCACGCACGACAGGGACCGGGCATACGCAGTATTTT. Translated, it gives CASSPRTTGTGHTQYF. Looking up the rest from reference TRBV18 and TRBJ2-3 gives the full variable domain: NAGVMQNPRHLVRRRGQEARLRCSPMKGHSHVYWYRQLPEEGLKFMVYLQKENIIDESGMPKERFSAEFPKEGPSILRIQQVVRGDSAAYFCASSPRTTGTGHTQYFGPGTRLTVL.

The chain carries TRBV6-6 and TRBJ2-5; D uncertain. CDR3 length: 12 residues. The germline CDR1 and CDR2 sequences are MNHNY and SVGAGI (reference sequence). Trimming pared 3 bases from V and 4 bases from J, leaving 6 bases between. The CDR3 nucleotides read TGTGCCAGCAGTTATTGGAGAGAGACCCAGTACTTC. Encoded protein: CASSYWRETQYF.

This chain connects TRBV20-1 to TRBJ2-4; the D is unclear. The germline V gene encodes CDR1 DFQATT and CDR2 SNEGSKA (reference sequence). The V and J ends lost 6 bases and 4 bases respectively, with 4 bases between them. The CDR3 contains 10 residues. CDR3 DNA sequence: TGCAGTGCCATTAAAAACATTCAGTACTTC. The encoded protein is CSAIKNIQYF.

This chain connects TRBV10-3 to TRBJ1-1, with D unclear. The CDR3 consists of 13 residues. Trimming took 4 bases from V and 4 from J, leaving 10 bases between them. Germline assignment: CDR1 ENHRY and CDR2 SYGVKD. The CDR3 loop is CAISVSRGTEAFF. The DNA of the CDR3 is TGTGCCATCAGTGTCAGTCGGGGCACTGAAGCTTTCTTT.

This chain connects TRBV5-1 to TRBJ2-2, with 11 positions matching TRBD2. CDR1 is SGHRS and CDR2 is YFSETQ in the germline V gene. V was clipped by 4 bases and J by 5 bases; unmatched bases: 7. The CDR3 totals 16 residues. DNA of the CDR3: TGCGCCAGCAGCCAGCTAGCGGGGGGCCTAACCGGGGAGCTGTTTTTT. Its protein product is CASSQLAGGLTGELFF.

This clone is termed medium-sized. The J gene is TRBJ2-3, the V gene TRBV10-3; 11 bases fit TRBD2. From germline, CDR1 is ENHRY and CDR2 SYGVKD. The CDR3 covers 17 residues. J gave up 6 bases and V 0 bases, and 8 bases lay outside the gene matches. CDR3 DNA: TGTGCCATCAGTGAGTCAAGGCTAGCGGGAGGCAAGGATACGCAGTATTTT. This sequence encodes CAISESRLAGGKDTQYF.

The chain recombines TRBV7-3 with TRBJ2-5; TRBD2 matches at 14 bases. With V trimmed by 5 bases and J by 4 bases, 3 bases remained unmatched. Germline values: CDR1 SGHTA, CDR2 FQGTGA. CDR3 size: 15 residues. CDR3 loop: CASSPGTSGGETQYF. The CDR3 DNA follows: TGTGCCAGCAGCCCCGGGACTAGCGGGGGAGAGACCCAGTACTTC.

This rearrangement joins TRBV1 to TRBJ2-7; whether TRBD1, the table's D call, matches the DNA was not checked. TRBV1 is a pseudogene. This CDR3 is 17 amino acids long. The CDR3 sequence: CTSSQFEGGQGQYEQYF. The CDR3 DNA is TGCACCAGCAGCCAATTTGAGGGGGGACAGGGTCAATACGAGCAGTACTTC.

In this sample, this clone turned up a few times. The gene calls are TRBV5-1 and TRBJ2-3; D unresolved. This CDR3 has 15 amino acids. V was trimmed by 0 bases and J by 3 bases, leaving 11 bases between them. Germline V gives CDR1 SGHRS, CDR2 YFSETQ. The CDR3 DNA reads TGCGCCAGCAGCTTGGCCCCCGTTAGAACAGATACGCAGTATTTT. Its protein is CASSLAPVRTDTQYF. Together with reference TRBV5-1 and TRBJ2-3, the CDR3 gives the full variable domain: KAGVTQTPRYLIKTRGQQVTLSCSPISGHRSVSWYQQTPGQGLQFLFEYFSETQRNKGNFPGRFSGRQFSNSRSEMNVSTLELGDSALYLCASSLAPVRTDTQYFGPGTRLTVL.

The genes are TRBV6-1 and TRBJ2-3; 8 nucleotides align to TRBD1. The CDR3 has 16 residues. The germline gives CDR1 MNHNS, CDR2 SASEGT. V lost 2 bases to trimming and J lost 3 bases; unmatched junction nucleotides: 7. CDR3 sequence (DNA): TGTGCCAGCAGTGAATGGCAGGGGGCGGGGACAGATACGCAGTATTTT. Protein product: CASSEWQGAGTDTQYF.

This clone was counted only a few times. The rearrangement uses TRBV6-1 and TRBJ2-1, with a tentative D call TRBD2 (6 bases). V dropped 11 bases and J dropped 9 bases, with 23 bases sitting between them. CDR3 length: 14 amino acids. The germline gives CDR1 MNHNS, CDR2 SASEGT. CDR3 bases: TGTGCCTCTTGGGGGACTGGGACCCGGGTTGAGCAGTTCTTC. The encoded protein is CASWGTGTRVEQFF.

This clone was seen more than once but under ten times. The chain employs TRBV7-3 and TRBJ1-6; D not resolved. This CDR3 contains 13 residues. V was pared by 2 bases and J by 6 bases, with 5 bases between. Germline CDR1 SGHTA, CDR2 FQGTGA. The CDR3 DNA sequence: TGTGCCAGCAGCTTAGGAGGTAATTCACCCCTCCACTTT. Amino acid sequence: CASSLGGNSPLHF.

The chain combines TRBV7-6 with TRBJ2-2; 7 nucleotides align to TRBD1. The length of the CDR3 is 17 residues. With 6 bases clipped from V and 0 bases from J, the junction kept 10 bases outside the gene matches. Germline CDR1 reads SGHVS; CDR2 reads FNYEAQ. The CDR3 DNA reads TGTGCCAGCAGTCGACCCGGGACAGCTGCGAACACCGGGGAGCTGTTTTTT. It is translated as CASSRPGTAANTGELFF.

The genes are TRBV7-2 and TRBJ1-2; 8 bases line up with TRBD1. This CDR3 has 14 amino acids. V gave up 1 base and J gave up 8 bases; unmatched junction bases: 6. Germline CDR1 SGHTA, CDR2 FQGNSA. CDR3 coding DNA: TGTGCCAGCAGCTTAGGTCCGGCAGGGGGCGGCTACACCTTC. Translation gives CASSLGPAGGGYTF.

J is TRBJ2-2 and V is TRBV6-1; tentatively, D is TRBD2 (5 bases). Trimming shortened V by 6 bases and J by 7 bases, and 18 bases separated the two germline ends. This CDR3 is 15 amino acids long. CDR1 and CDR2 (germline): MNHNS, SASEGT. The CDR3: CASSSVRAKHGELFF. DNA for the CDR3: TGTGCCAGCAGCTCCGTGAGGGCTAAGCACGGGGAGCTGTTTTTT.

Only one count was recorded for this clone. The V call is TRBV6-5, the J call TRBJ1-6; a possible D gene is TRBD1 (5 bases). CDR1 and CDR2 (germline): MNHEY, SVGAGI. The CDR3 loop spans 13 amino acids. V was shortened by 8 bases and J by 0 bases, with 5 bases between the two germline ends. The CDR3 reads CASGASYNSPLHF. CDR3 coding DNA: TGTGCCAGCGGGGCCTCCTATAATTCACCCCTCCACTTT.

The chain is built from TRBV10-2 and TRBJ1-5; D is unclear. Trimming took off 0 bases at V and 0 bases at J, with 18 bases between the two ends. Looked up from germline, CDR1 is WSHSY and CDR2 is SAAADI. The CDR3 totals 19 residues. The CDR3 region has the DNA TGCGCCAGCAGTGAGTCACCATTTAGTGGTCGTAATAGCAATCAGCCCCAGCATTTT. Translating it yields CASSESPFSGRNSNQPQHF.

The genes are TRBV5-5 and TRBJ2-5; 7 bases fit TRBD2. The junction had 9 bases not matched to a gene; V was cut back by 2 bases and J by 5 bases. The CDR3 has 15 amino acids. Germline values: CDR1 SGHKS, CDR2 YYEKEE (reference sequence). The CDR3 sequence is CASSFRGGEGETQYF. The CDR3 DNA sequence: TGTGCCAGCAGCTTTCGGGGAGGGGAAGGGGAGACCCAGTACTTC.

This clone was observed a few times. The chain is built from TRBV9 and TRBJ1-1; tentative D call: TRBD1 (5 bases). V lost 7 bases to trimming and J lost 4 bases, with 17 bases between them. The CDR3 sequence is 14 residues long. CDR1 SGDLS and CDR2 YYNGEE come from the germline V gene. The CDR3 sequence is CASSPRVGGTEAFF. For the CDR3, the DNA is TGTGCCAGCTCACCCAGGGTGGGGGGCACTGAAGCTTTCTTT.

The chain is built from TRBV19 and TRBJ1-2; 7 nucleotides match TRBD1. The germline V gene has CDR1 LNHDA and CDR2 SQIVND (reference sequence). The CDR3 has 15 residues. V was clipped by 5 bases and J by 4 bases; unmatched bases: 10. CDR3 protein: CASSPLTGMSYGYTF. The CDR3 DNA reads as TGTGCCAGTAGTCCCCTGACAGGGATGAGCTATGGCTACACCTTC.

This chain links TRBV10-1 with TRBJ2-1; 9 nucleotides agree with TRBD1. The CDR3 is 17 amino acids. CDR1 is WNHNN and CDR2 is SYGVQD in the germline V gene (reference sequence). The V and J ends lost 4 bases and 8 bases, in that order; junction bases with no gene match: 15. The CDR3 loop is CASSGPPGQGFFDEQFF. In DNA, the CDR3 is TGCGCCAGCAGTGGTCCCCCGGGACAGGGCTTCTTCGATGAGCAGTTCTTC.

The chain couples TRBV4-3 to TRBJ2-3; 9 positions agree with TRBD2. V shed 6 bases, J shed 0 bases, and the junction held 19 bases outside the gene matches. This CDR3 has 20 residues. Germline V gene data show CDR1 as LGHNA and CDR2 as YSLEER. CDR3 amino acids: CASRPGREGGILRSTDTQYF. CDR3 bases: TGCGCCAGCAGGCCCGGGCGGGAGGGAGGGATACTTAGGAGCACAGATACGCAGTATTTT.